This TCR beta chain was identified during a study of CD8+ T cells in alopecia areata. Study-wide results and caveats: Across lesional scalp, and particularly alopecia totalis/universalis, clonality surpassed that of normal scalp.

The sample's treatment: oral pan-JAK inhibitor, 5-10 mg twice daily. Lesional scalp tissue (obtained by punch biopsy) and peripheral blood were collected from alopecia areata patients. Sorting of PBMCs yielded the CD4+ and CD8+ T cells. Following RNA extraction, reverse transcription yielded cDNA that acted as the sequencing template. Assay used: immunoSEQ multiplex PCR; TCRdb lists only in-frame clones, some missing. The sample lists about 160,000 clones; just over 65% were seen once. CDR3 length: 17 amino acids. CDR1 is LNHNV, CDR2 YYDKDF, per germline (reference sequence). The junction had 8 bases not matched to a gene; V was cut back by 0 bases and J by 5 bases. Notes on this clone: The antigen is undetermined.

The TCR originated in a human donor with alopecia areata. The chain couples TRBV15 to TRBJ2-2, with 8 bases matching TRBD2. The specimen was CD4+ T cells sorted from blood, collected at week 4, from a patient treated with tofacitinib. The CDR3, as DNA: TGTGCCACCAGCAGAGATTACGAGCGGGGGCCTACCGGGGAGCTGTTTTTT. Its translation is CATSRDYERGPTGELFF.